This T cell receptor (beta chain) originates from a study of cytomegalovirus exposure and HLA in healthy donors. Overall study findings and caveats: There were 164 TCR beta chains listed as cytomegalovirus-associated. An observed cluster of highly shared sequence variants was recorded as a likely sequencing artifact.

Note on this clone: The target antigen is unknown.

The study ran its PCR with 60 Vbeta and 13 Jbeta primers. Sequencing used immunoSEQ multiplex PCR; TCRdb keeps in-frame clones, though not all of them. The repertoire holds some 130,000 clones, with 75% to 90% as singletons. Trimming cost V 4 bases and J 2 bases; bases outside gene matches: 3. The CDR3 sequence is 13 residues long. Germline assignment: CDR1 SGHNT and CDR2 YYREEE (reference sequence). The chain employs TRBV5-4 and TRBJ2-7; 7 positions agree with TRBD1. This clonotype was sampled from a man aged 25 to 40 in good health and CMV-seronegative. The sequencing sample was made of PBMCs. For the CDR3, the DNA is TGTGCCAGCAGCCAGGGACAGACCTACGAGCAGTACTTC. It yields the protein CASSQGQTYEQYF.